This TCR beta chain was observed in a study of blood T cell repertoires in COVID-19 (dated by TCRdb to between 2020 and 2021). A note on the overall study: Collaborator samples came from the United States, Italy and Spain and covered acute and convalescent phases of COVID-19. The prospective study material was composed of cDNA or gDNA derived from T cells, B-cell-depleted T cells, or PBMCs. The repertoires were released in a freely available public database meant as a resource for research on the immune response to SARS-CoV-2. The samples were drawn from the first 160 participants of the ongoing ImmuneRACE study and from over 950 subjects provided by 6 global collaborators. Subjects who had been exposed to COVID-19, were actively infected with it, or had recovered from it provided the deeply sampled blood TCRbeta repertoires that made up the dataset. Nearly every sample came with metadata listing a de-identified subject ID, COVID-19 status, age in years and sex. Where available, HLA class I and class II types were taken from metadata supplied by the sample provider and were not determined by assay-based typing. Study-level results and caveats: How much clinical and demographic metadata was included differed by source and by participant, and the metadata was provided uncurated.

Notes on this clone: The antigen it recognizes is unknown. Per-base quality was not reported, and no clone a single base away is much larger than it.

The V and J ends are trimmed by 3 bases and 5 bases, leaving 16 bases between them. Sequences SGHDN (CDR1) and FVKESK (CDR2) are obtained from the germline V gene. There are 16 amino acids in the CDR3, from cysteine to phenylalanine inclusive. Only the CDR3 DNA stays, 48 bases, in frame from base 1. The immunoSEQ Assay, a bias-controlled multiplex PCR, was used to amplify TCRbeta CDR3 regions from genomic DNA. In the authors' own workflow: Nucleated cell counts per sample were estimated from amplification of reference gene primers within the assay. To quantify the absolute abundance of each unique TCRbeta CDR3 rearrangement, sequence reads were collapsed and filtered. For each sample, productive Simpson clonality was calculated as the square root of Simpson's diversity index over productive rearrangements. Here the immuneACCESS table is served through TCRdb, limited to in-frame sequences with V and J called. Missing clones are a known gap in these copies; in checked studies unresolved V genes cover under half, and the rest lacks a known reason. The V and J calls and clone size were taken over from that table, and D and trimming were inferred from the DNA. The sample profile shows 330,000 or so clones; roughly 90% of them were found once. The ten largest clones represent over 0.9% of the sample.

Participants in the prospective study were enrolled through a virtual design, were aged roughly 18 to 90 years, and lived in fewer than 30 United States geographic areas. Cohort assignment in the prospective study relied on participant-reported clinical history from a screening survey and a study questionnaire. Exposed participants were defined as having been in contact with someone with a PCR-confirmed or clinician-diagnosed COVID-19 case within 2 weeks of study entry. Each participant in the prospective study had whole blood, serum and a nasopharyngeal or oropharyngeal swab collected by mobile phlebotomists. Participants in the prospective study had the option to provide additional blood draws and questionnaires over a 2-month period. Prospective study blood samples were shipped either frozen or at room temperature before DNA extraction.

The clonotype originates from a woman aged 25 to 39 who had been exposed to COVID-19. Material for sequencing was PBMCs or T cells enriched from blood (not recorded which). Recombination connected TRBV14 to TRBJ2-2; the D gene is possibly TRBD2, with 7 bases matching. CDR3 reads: CASSQITGRGTGELFF. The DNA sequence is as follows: TGTGCCAGCAGCCAGATAACAGGGCGGGGGACCGGGGAGCTGTTTTTT.